The clone carrying this T cell receptor (beta chain) was seen only a few times. The V and J ends lost 4 bases and 0 bases respectively, with 14 bases between them. CDR3 length: 16 amino acids. Germline values: CDR1 SGDLS, CDR2 YYNGEE. TCRdb reprocessed the RT-PCR reads via MiXCR and lists one record per CDR3 protein. The sample has about 190,000 distinct CDR3 sequences; under 15% are singletons. The sample belongs to a study of response to subunit inactivated influenza vaccine. The clonotype was recovered from a man in his fifties who received an inactivated influenza vaccine. The chain links TRBV9 to TRBJ1-5; weak D call: TRBD1 (5 bases). Source: CD8+ T cells sorted from PBMCs, taken less than 6 days after vaccination. The CDR3 loop reads CASSPGGAYSNQPQHF. The CDR3 DNA follows: TGTGCCAGCAGCCCAGGCGGGGCCTATAGCAATCAGCCCCAGCATTTT. Full variable domain (outside the CDR3, taken from reference TRBV9 and TRBJ1-5): DSGVTQTPKHLITATGQRVTLRCSPRSGDLSVYWYQQSLDQGLQFLIQYYNGEERAKGNILERFSAQQFPDLHSELNLSSLELGDSALYFCASSPGGAYSNQPQHFGDGTRLSIL.